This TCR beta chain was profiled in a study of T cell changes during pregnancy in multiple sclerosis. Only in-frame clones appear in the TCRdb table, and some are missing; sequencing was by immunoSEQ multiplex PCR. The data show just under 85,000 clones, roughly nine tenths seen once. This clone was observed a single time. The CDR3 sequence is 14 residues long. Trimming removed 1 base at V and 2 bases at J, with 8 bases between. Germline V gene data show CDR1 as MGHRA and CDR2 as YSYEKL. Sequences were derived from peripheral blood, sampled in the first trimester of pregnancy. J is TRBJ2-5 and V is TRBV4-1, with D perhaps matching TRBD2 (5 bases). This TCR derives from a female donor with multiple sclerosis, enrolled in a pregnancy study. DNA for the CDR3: TGCGCCAGCAGCCAAGGACCGGGGCAAGAGACCCAGTACTTC. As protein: CASSQGPGQETQYF.